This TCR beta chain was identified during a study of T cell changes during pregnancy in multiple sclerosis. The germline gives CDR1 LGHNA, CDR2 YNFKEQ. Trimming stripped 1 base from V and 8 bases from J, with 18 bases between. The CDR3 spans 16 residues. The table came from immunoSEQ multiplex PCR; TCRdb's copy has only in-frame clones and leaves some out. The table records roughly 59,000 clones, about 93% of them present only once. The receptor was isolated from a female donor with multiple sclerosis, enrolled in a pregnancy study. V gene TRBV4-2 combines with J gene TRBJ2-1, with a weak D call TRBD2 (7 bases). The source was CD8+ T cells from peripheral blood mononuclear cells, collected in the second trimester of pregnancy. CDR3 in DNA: TGTGCCAGCAGCCAAGGGGAGGGGGGAGTGCCCGATGAGCAGTTCTTC. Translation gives CASSQGEGGVPDEQFF.